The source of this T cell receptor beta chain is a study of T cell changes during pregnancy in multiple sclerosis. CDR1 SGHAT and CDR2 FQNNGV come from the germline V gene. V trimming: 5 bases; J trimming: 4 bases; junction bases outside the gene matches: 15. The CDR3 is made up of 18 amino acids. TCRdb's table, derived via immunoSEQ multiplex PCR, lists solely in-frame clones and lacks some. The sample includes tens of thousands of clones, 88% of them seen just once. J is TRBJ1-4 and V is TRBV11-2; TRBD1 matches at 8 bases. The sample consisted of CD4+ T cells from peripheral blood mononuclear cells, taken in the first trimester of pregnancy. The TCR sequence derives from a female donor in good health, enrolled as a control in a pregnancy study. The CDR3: CASSRKMGGDRFNEKLFF. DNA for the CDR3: TGTGCCAGCAGCCGAAAAATGGGGGGGGACAGGTTTAATGAAAAACTGTTTTTT.